This entry is about one T cell receptor beta chain. Its antigen is not known. The sample comes from a study of CD8 T cells in Susac syndrome. cDNA came from around 0.54 to 1 ug RNA primed by random hexamers. Amplification of TCR beta CDR3 spanned 54 Vbeta and 13 Jbeta via immunoSEQ multiplex PCR. MiXCR, applied by TCRdb to the immunoSEQ multiplex PCR reads, yields one record per CDR3 protein. The table has approximately 120,000 distinct CDR3 sequences, around 94% seen once. The T cells that were sequenced for TCR beta were CD8+ and CD4+ cells from blood. The study used healthy donors as controls matched for age and sex. The CDR3 runs 15 residues. With V trimmed by 4 bases and J by 2 bases, 3 bases remained unmatched. Germline V gene lookup returns CDR1 SGHKS and CDR2 YYEKEE (reference sequence). Broader study findings: The TCR sequencing and HLA analysis in the study involved a relatively small number of individuals, as the study acknowledged.

This sequence was found in a human donor in good health. This chain uses TRBV5-5 with TRBJ2-1, with 10 bases that match TRBD2. Specimen: CD4+ T cells from PBMCs. This chain's CDR3 is CASSPLAGAYNEQFF. The CDR3 DNA reads TGTGCCAGCAGCCCCCTAGCGGGAGCCTACAATGAGCAGTTCTTC.